These 17 T cell receptor beta chains came from one sample sequenced in a study of blood T cell repertoires in COVID-19. Sequenced by immunoSEQ multiplex PCR; TCRdb stores in-frame clones only, minus some. The repertoire has just under 60,000 clones, around 87% of them found once; the top ten carry more than 6.5%. Sequencing used peripheral blood. Receptors originate from a human donor with active COVID-19. The donor label of this sample is uncertain.

Note on this clone: A much more abundant neighbour one base away suggests this may be a read error. V usage is TRBV27 and J usage is TRBJ2-2; D is possibly TRBD2 (6 bases). V shed 3 bases and J shed 4 bases, with 6 bases lying between them. CDR1 and CDR2 (germline): MNHEY, SMNVEV (reference sequence). This CDR3 has 13 amino acids. This CDR3 is CASSFGGTGELFF. The CDR3 coding sequence is TGTGCCAGCAGTTTCGGGGGCACCGGGGAGCTGTTTTTT.

This chain connects TRBV6-2 or TRBV6-3 to TRBJ2-7, with TRBD1 as a possible D gene (5 bases). Between the trimmed V and J ends, which lost 6 bases and 5 bases, there was a span of 20 bases. The germline gives CDR1 MNHEY, CDR2 SVGEGT. This CDR3 comprises 15 residues. DNA of the CDR3: TGTGCCAGCAGCTCCTGGACATTTACGTACAACGAGCAGTACTTC. It encodes CASSSWTFTYNEQYF.

The rearrangement links TRBV7-2 to TRBJ2-7; TRBD1 matches 7 bases. Germline V gene lookup returns CDR1 SGHTA and CDR2 FQGNSA. The CDR3 totals 13 residues. The V segment lost 2 bases and the J segment 5 bases; nucleotides outside the gene matches: 3. The CDR3 DNA is TGTGCCAGCAGCTTAACAGGGGTCCACGAGCAGTACTTC. It yields the protein CASSLTGVHEQYF.

This sequence joins TRBV7-9 and TRBJ1-4; D perhaps matches TRBD1 (6 bases). V lost 4 bases, J lost 8 bases, and 20 bases lay in between. From germline, CDR1 is SEHNR and CDR2 FQNEAQ (reference sequence). The CDR3 runs 16 residues. The CDR3 here is CASSSGTPYRGEKLFF. DNA for the CDR3: TGTGCCAGCAGCTCCGGGACACCTTACCGAGGGGAAAAACTGTTTTTT.

This chain uses TRBV4-1 with TRBJ1-2, with TRBD1 as a possible D gene (5 bases). This CDR3 contains 15 residues. In germline, CDR1 is MGHRA, CDR2 YSYEKL. Between the trimmed V and J ends, which lost 2 bases and 2 bases, there was a span of 12 bases. In nucleotides, the CDR3 is TGCGCCAGCAGCCAAACAGGACATACCAACTATGGCTACACCTTC. Translating it yields CASSQTGHTNYGYTF.

The rearrangement links TRBV4-2 to TRBJ2-5; perhaps TRBD1 as D (6 bases). Germline CDR1 is LGHNA and CDR2 is YNFKEQ. Trimming took 2 bases from V and 5 from J, leaving 12 bases between them. The CDR3 runs to 14 residues. For the CDR3, the DNA is TGTGCCAGCAGCCAAAAACAGGGTCGGGAGACCCAGTACTTC. This translates into CASSQKQGRETQYF.

The genes are TRBV11-2 and TRBJ1-1; D is undetermined. The V end lost 1 base, the J end lost 7 bases, and 7 bases lay between the germline ends. Germline CDR1 reads SGHAT; CDR2 reads FQNNGV. The CDR3 has 12 residues. In nucleotides, the CDR3 is TGTGCCAGCAGCTTAGGGTACTTTGAAGCTTTCTTT. This encodes CASSLGYFEAFF.

The table lists this clone with a count of one. This sequence joins TRBV27 and TRBJ1-1; 8 nucleotides line up with TRBD1. This CDR3 spans 16 amino acids. The germline CDR1 and CDR2 sequences are MNHEY and SMNVEV (reference sequence). J was trimmed by 1 base and V by 5 bases; bases with no gene match: 9. CDR3 protein: CASSTGQGLTNTEAFF. DNA for the CDR3: TGTGCCAGCAGTACCGGACAGGGTTTAACGAACACTGAAGCTTTCTTT.

This clone was observed once. This chain connects TRBV25-1 to TRBJ2-3; the D gene is possibly TRBD2 (6 bases). The germline V and J ends were trimmed by 3 bases and 3 bases, with 13 bases remaining between them. The CDR3 runs to 15 residues. The germline CDR1 and CDR2 sequences are MGHDK and SYGVNS. The CDR3 reads CASSDYGGRTDTQYF. CDR3 coding DNA: TGTGCCAGCAGTGATTACGGGGGTAGAACAGATACGCAGTATTTT.

The chain has TRBV10-3 and TRBJ2-2; D possibly corresponds to TRBD1 (5 bases). V was trimmed by 3 bases and J by 5 bases, leaving 7 bases between them. This CDR3 is built from 13 residues. Germline-derived CDR1 and CDR2 are ENHRY and SYGVKD. DNA for the CDR3: TGTGCCATCAGTGATAGACAGACCGGGGAGCTGTTTTTT. Translating it yields CAISDRQTGELFF.

CDR3 in DNA: TGTGCCAGCAGCGTAGTTTCCTCGACAGGGTCCGGCTACACCTTC. Amino acids: CASSVVSSTGSGYTF. The rearrangement links TRBV9 to TRBJ1-2; 7 bases are a match to TRBD1. CDR3 length: 15 amino acids. V gave up 0 bases and J gave up 8 bases; unmatched junction bases: 10. Per germline, CDR1 SGDLS and CDR2 YYNGEE.

The V call is TRBV28, the J call TRBJ2-2; 11 bases map to TRBD2. The CDR3 totals 15 residues. Per germline, CDR1 MDHEN and CDR2 SYDVKM. V lost 5 bases and J lost 5; bases outside the gene matches: 4. The CDR3 nucleotides are TGTGCCAGCAGTCCCATAGCGGGGGGGACCGGGGAGCTGTTTTTT. Protein: CASSPIAGGTGELFF.

This chain uses TRBV18 with TRBJ2-7, with TRBD2 matching over 12 bases. The germline CDR1 and CDR2 sequences are KGHSH and LQKENI. The CDR3 is 14 amino acids. V lost 6 bases and J lost 5; bases outside the gene matches: 5. CDR3 protein: CASSPSGGAHEQYF. Written as DNA, the CDR3 is TGTGCCAGCTCGCCTAGCGGGGGGGCCCACGAGCAGTACTTC.

This chain connects TRBV27 to TRBJ1-2; no reliable D call. This CDR3 has 13 residues. Germline V gene sequence: CDR1 MNHEY, CDR2 SMNVEV (reference sequence). Trimming took off 3 bases at V and 6 bases at J, with 11 bases between the two ends. CDR3 DNA: TGTGCCAGCAGTTTTCGAGGGTACCATGGCTACACCTTC. Translating gives CASSFRGYHGYTF.

This rearrangement joins TRBV7-2 to TRBJ2-3, with D perhaps matching TRBD2 (7 bases). The V gene lost 4 bases and the J gene lost 5 bases, with 13 bases spanning the gap. Germline CDR1 reads SGHTA; CDR2 reads FQGNSA. The CDR3 is 14 amino acids. CDR3 DNA sequence: TGTGCCAGCAGCTCATGGCGGGGGCAAGATACGCAGTATTTT. Encoded protein: CASSSWRGQDTQYF.

V is TRBV11-2 and J is TRBJ2-7; weak D call: TRBD1 (6 bases). Germline CDR1 is SGHAT and CDR2 is FQNNGV. The CDR3 has 13 residues. Between the trimmed V and J ends, which lost 5 bases and 2 bases, there was a span of 10 bases. The DNA for the CDR3 is TGTGCCAGCAGCGGGGGACAACCCTACGAGCAGTACTTC. Protein product: CASSGGQPYEQYF. The full variable domain, rest sourced from reference TRBV11-2 and TRBJ2-7, is EAGVAQSPRYKIIEKRQSVAFWCNPISGHATLYWYQQILGQGPKLLIQFQNNGVVDDSQLPKDRFSAERLKGVDSTLKIQPAKLEDSAVYLCASSGGQPYEQYFGPGTRLTVT.

V and J are TRBV9 and TRBJ2-3; the match to TRBD2 covers 13 bases. Germline CDR1 and CDR2: SGDLS and YYNGEE. This CDR3 contains 17 residues. V lost 3 bases and J lost 2; bases outside the gene matches: 6. Written as DNA, the CDR3 is TGTGCCAGCAGCGGAAGACTAGCGGGGGGCTTCACAGATACGCAGTATTTT. Translating gives CASSGRLAGGFTDTQYF.